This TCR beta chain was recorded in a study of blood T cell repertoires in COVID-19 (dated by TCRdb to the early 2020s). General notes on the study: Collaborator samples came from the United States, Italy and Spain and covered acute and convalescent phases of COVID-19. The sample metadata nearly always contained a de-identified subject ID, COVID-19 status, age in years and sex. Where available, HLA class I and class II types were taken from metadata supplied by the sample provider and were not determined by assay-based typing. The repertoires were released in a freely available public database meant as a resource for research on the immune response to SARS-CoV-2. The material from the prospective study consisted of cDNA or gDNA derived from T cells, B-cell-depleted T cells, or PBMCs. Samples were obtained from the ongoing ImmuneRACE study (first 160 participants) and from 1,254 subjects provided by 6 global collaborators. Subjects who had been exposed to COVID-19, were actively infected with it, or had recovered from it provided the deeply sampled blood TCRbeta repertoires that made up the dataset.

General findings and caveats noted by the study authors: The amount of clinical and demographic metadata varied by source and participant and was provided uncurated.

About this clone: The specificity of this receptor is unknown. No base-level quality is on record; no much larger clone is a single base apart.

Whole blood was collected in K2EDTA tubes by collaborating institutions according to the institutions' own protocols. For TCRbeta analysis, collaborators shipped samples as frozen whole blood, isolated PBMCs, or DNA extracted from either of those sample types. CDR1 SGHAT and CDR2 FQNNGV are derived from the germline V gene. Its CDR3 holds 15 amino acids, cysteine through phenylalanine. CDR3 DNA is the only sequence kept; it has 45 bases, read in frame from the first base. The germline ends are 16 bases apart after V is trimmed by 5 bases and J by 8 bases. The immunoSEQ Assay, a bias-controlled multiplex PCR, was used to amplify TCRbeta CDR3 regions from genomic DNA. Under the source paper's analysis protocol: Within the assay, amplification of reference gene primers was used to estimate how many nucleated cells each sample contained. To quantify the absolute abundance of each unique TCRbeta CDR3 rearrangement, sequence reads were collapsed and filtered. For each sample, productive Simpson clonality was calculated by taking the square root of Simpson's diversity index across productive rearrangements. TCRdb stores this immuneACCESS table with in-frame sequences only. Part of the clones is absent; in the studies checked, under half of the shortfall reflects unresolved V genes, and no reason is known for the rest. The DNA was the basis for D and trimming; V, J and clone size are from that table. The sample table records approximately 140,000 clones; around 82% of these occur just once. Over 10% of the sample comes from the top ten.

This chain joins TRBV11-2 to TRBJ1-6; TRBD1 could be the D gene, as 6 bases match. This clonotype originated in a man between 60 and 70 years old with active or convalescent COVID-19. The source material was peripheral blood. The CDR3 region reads CASSQQGRVDSPLHF. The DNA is TGTGCCAGCAGCCAACAGGGAAGAGTGGATTCACCCCTCCACTTT.